The rows below give T cell receptor beta chains drawn from one sample of a study of T cell repertoires in cytomegalovirus infection. These TCRs are of unknown antigen specificity. Using its own MiXCR run on the reads, TCRdb lists one record per CDR3 protein. The profile shows hundreds of thousands of distinct CDR3 sequences, approximately 33% of them singletons. The specimen comprised cultured PBMCs, sampled from culture after CMV antigen stimulation. These receptor sequences come from a human donor in good health (CMV status not recorded). Some clones in this sample may be carry-over from other donors' samples. The CDR3 runs from the conserved cysteine through the conserved F or W. The D gene is left open where the match is weak. Size is stated for part of the rows, as once, few or many counts, or as a class when the clone is expanded.

j_call d_call v_call clone_size cdr3_aa cdr3_nt
TRBJ2-1 TRBD2 TRBV5-4 - CASSLPTSGLYNEQFF TGTGCTAGCAGCTTACCGACTAGCGGGCTTTACAATGAGCAGTTCTTC
TRBJ2-1 TRBD2 TRBV6-2/TRBV6-3 - CARVGGRETYNEQFF TGTGCCAGGGTCGGCGGGAGGGAAACCTACAATGAGCAGTTCTTC
TRBJ1-2 - TRBV4-1 - CASSQKTDSNYGYTF TGCGCCAGCAGCCAAAAGACGGATTCTAACTATGGCTACACCTTC
TRBJ2-5 - TRBV7-2 many CASSLQAGLQETQYF TGTGCCAGCAGCTTACAAGCGGGCCTCCAAGAGACCCAGTACTTC
TRBJ1-6 - TRBV6-1 - CASSEEVNSPLHF TGTGCCAGCAGTGAAGAGGTTAATTCACCCCTCCACTTT
TRBJ2-3 - TRBV5-4 - CASSLVASATDTQYF TGCGCCAGCAGCTTGGTTGCTAGCGCCACAGATACGCAGTATTTT
TRBJ2-5 - TRBV5-4 - CASSLGGGDRETQYF TGTGCCAGCAGCTTAGGAGGGGGGGATAGAGAGACCCAGTACTTC
TRBJ2-5 - TRBV20-1 few CSARRRLLMETQYF TGCAGTGCTAGACGGAGACTGCTTATGGAGACCCAGTACTTC
TRBJ2-3 - TRBV3-1 - CASSELRDTQYF TGTGCCAGCAGCGAACTTCGAGATACGCAGTATTTT
TRBJ2-3 - TRBV20-1 - CSPSPGGRDTQYF TGCAGTCCCTCCCCCGGGGGCCGGGATACGCAGTATTTT
TRBJ1-2 - TRBV20-1 few CSASAAGIYYGYTF TGCAGTGCCTCCGCGGCAGGGATCTACTATGGCTACACCTTC
TRBJ2-2 - TRBV7-6 few CASSLAGSGTGELFF TGTGCCAGCAGCTTAGCTGGCAGTGGGACCGGGGAGCTGTTTTTT
TRBJ2-3 TRBD2 TRBV6-6 - CASSRREAGPDTQYF TGTGCCAGCAGTAGGCGGGAGGCGGGCCCAGATACGCAGTATTTT
TRBJ1-5 - TRBV7-8 few CASSLVYRQSNQPQHF TGTGCCAGCAGCTTAGTTTATCGACAGTCTAATCAGCCCCAGCATTTT
TRBJ1-6 TRBD1 TRBV20-1 - CSAEGPGQGYNSPLHF TGCAGTGCTGAGGGGCCGGGACAGGGCTATAATTCACCCCTCCACTTT
TRBJ1-1 - TRBV7-9 many CASSLEGTNTEAFF TGTGCCAGCAGCTTAGAAGGGACTAACACTGAAGCTTTCTTT
TRBJ2-7 TRBD1 TRBV14 - CASSQRQGPPYYEQYF TGTGCCAGCAGCCAAAGACAGGGGCCGCCATACTACGAGCAGTACTTC
TRBJ2-1 - TRBV6-2/TRBV6-3 few CASTSKPYLYNEQFF TGTGCCAGCACCAGTAAGCCCTACCTCTACAATGAGCAGTTCTTC
TRBJ1-4 TRBD1 TRBV2 - CASKWTGGANEKLFF TGTGCCAGCAAGTGGACAGGGGGGGCTAATGAAAAACTGTTTTTT
TRBJ1-2 - TRBV7-2 - CASSLVRTGFSGYTF TGTGCCAGCAGCTTAGTTCGGACCGGTTTCTCTGGCTACACCTTC
TRBJ2-1 - TRBV6-6 - CASSYSLGAGRTEQFF TGTGCCAGCAGTTACTCACTCGGGGCGGGCCGAACTGAGCAGTTCTTC
TRBJ1-3 TRBD1 TRBV5-4 few CASSWTGGNTIYF TGTGCCAGCAGCTGGACAGGGGGAAACACCATATATTTT
TRBJ2-2 - TRBV11-2 few CASSPSREAGELFF TGTGCCAGCAGCCCCTCCCGAGAGGCCGGGGAGCTGTTTTTT
TRBJ2-1 TRBD2 TRBV4-3 few CASSQVWLAGRDEQFF TGCGCCAGCAGCCAAGTTTGGCTAGCGGGACGGGATGAGCAGTTCTTC
TRBJ2-4 - TRBV7-2 - CASSLRTSTGTRQYF TGTGCCAGCAGCTTAAGGACGTCAACCGGGACCCGCCAGTACTTC
TRBJ2-1 TRBD2 TRBV5-1 - CASSKAGGPHNEQFF TGCGCCAGCAGCAAGGCGGGAGGGCCCCACAATGAGCAGTTCTTC
TRBJ1-5 - TRBV7-9 - CASSYGGQPQHF TGTGCCAGCAGCTACGGTGGTCAGCCCCAGCATTTT
TRBJ2-5 - TRBV28 - CASSYPRELRYQETQYF TGTGCCAGCAGTTACCCCCGGGAGCTGAGGTACCAAGAGACCCAGTACTTC
TRBJ1-5 - TRBV3-1 - CASSQGSQEYLQHF TGTGCCAGCAGCCAAGGAAGTCAGGAGTACCTCCAGCATTTT
TRBJ1-1 - TRBV2 - CASSSTHSTEAFF TGTGCCAGCAGTTCAACCCACAGCACTGAAGCTTTCTTT
TRBJ2-7 - TRBV12-5 - CASGPVRAPYEQYF TGTGCTAGTGGTCCCGTCCGGGCGCCCTACGAGCAGTACTTC
TRBJ2-3 TRBD2 TRBV5-4 few CASSLVRGGDTQYF TGTGCCAGCAGCTTGGTCCGCGGGGGAGATACGCAGTATTTT
TRBJ1-4 - TRBV2 few CASSDRPNEKLFF TGTGCCAGCAGCGATAGGCCCAATGAAAAACTGTTTTTT
TRBJ2-3 TRBD2 TRBV4-3 - CASSQDPGLAGGEDTQYF TGCGCCAGCAGCCAAGACCCCGGACTAGCGGGAGGTGAAGATACGCAGTATTTT
TRBJ2-3 TRBD2 TRBV20-1 - CSASGLARGLDTQYF TGCAGTGCCTCCGGACTAGCGCGAGGGCTGGATACGCAGTATTTT
TRBJ2-7 - TRBV7-2 many CASRTGGSSYEQYF TGTGCCAGCAGGACAGGCGGGAGCTCCTACGAGCAGTACTTC
TRBJ2-3 TRBD2 TRBV20-1 - CSAPGLARTDTQYF TGCAGTGCCCCGGGACTAGCCCGCACAGATACGCAGTATTTT
TRBJ1-5 - TRBV7-2 many CASSTQGDQPQHF TGTGCCAGCAGCACGCAGGGAGATCAGCCCCAGCATTTT
TRBJ2-4 - TRBV7-6 many CASSSQQGYIQYF TGTGCCAGCAGCTCCCAACAGGGTTACATTCAGTACTTC
TRBJ2-5 - TRBV4-3 - CASNQVWLNQETQYF TGCGCCAGCAACCAAGTATGGCTAAATCAAGAGACCCAGTACTTC
TRBJ2-1 TRBD2 TRBV12-3/TRBV12-4 few CASRGGLIRPYNEQFF TGTGCCAGCAGGGGGGGGTTGATTCGCCCCTACAATGAGCAGTTCTTC
TRBJ2-3 TRBD2 TRBV12-3/TRBV12-4 - CAISFTGGSTDTQYF TGTGCCATCAGTTTCACGGGAGGTAGCACAGATACGCAGTATTTT
TRBJ1-1 - TRBV4-1 - CASTPSGSPEAFF TGCGCCAGCACCCCCTCAGGCAGTCCTGAAGCTTTCTTT
TRBJ2-2 TRBD2 TRBV12-3/TRBV12-4 few CASSLTTGLNTGELFF TGTGCCAGCAGTTTAACGACGGGACTAAACACCGGGGAGCTGTTTTTT
TRBJ2-7 TRBD2 TRBV7-2 - CASSLGTSGYSYEQYF TGTGCCAGCAGCTTAGGGACTAGCGGCTACTCCTACGAGCAGTACTTC
TRBJ1-4 TRBD1 TRBV6-6 - CASSSPFAGQDEKLFF TGTGCCAGCAGTTCCCCTTTTGCGGGACAGGATGAAAAACTGTTTTTT
TRBJ2-5 - TRBV7-9 - CASSPPPEETQYF TGTGCCAGCAGCCCTCCCCCCGAAGAGACCCAGTACTTC
TRBJ1-3 - TRBV28 - CASSLGWNTIYF TGTGCCAGCAGTTTAGGGTGGAACACCATATATTTT
TRBJ1-5 - TRBV6-2/TRBV6-3 - CASTQDQWGNQPQHF TGTGCCAGCACCCAGGACCAGTGGGGCAATCAGCCCCAGCATTTT
TRBJ2-5 - TRBV7-9 few CASSFPTAGEETQYF TGTGCCAGCAGCTTTCCGACGGCTGGAGAAGAGACCCAGTACTTC
TRBJ2-7 - TRBV5-4 - CASSLGAAQSSYEQYF TGTGCCAGCAGCTTAGGGGCCGCGCAGAGCTCCTACGAGCAGTACTTC
TRBJ1-3 TRBD1 TRBV7-4 few CASSLRSGGLPSGNTIYF TGTGCCAGCAGCCTTAGGTCAGGGGGCCTACCCTCTGGAAACACCATATATTTT